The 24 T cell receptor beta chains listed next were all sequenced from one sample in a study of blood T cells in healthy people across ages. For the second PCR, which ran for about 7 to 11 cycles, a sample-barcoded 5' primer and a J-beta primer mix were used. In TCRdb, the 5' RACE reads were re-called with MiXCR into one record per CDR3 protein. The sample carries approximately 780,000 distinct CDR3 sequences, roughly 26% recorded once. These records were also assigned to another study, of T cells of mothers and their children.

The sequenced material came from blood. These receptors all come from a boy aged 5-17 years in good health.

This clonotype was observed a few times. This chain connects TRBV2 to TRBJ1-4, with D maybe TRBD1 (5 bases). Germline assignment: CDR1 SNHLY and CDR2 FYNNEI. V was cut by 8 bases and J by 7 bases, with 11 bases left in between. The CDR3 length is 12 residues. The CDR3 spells CASAGGFEKLFF. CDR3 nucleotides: TGTGCCAGCGCTGGGGGTTTTGAAAAACTGTTTTTT.

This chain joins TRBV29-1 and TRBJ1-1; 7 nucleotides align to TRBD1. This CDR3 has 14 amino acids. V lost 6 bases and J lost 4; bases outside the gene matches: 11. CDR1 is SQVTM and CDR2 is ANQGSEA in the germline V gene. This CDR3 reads CSVLEGAGGTEAFF. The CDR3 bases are TGCAGCGTCCTAGAAGGAGCAGGGGGCACTGAAGCTTTCTTT.

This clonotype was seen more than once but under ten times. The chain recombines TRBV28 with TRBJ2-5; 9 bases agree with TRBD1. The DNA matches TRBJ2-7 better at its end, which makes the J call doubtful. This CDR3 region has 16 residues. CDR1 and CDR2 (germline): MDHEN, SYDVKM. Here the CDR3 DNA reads TGTGCCAGCAGTTTACCCGGACAGGGGTCTAGATACGAGCAGTACTTC. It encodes CASSLPGQGSRYEQYF.

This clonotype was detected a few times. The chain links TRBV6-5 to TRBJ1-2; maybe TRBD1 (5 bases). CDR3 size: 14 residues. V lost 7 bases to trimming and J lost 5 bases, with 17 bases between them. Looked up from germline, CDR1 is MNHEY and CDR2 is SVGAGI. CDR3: CASNPTREAYGYTF. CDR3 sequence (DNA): TGTGCCAGCAACCCGACCAGGGAGGCGTATGGCTACACCTTC.

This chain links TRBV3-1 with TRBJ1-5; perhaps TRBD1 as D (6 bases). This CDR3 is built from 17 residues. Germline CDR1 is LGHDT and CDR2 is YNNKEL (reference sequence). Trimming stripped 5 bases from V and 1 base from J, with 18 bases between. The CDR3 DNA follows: TGTGCCAGCAGCGCGAACGGCAGGGGTTGGAGCAATCAGCCCCAGCATTTT. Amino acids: CASSANGRGWSNQPQHF.

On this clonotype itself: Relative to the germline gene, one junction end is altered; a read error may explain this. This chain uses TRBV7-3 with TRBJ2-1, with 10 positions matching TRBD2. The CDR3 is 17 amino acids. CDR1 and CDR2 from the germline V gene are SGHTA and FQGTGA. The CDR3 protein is CASSLTSGGYSYNERFF. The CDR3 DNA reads TGTGCCAGCAGCTTAACTAGCGGGGGGTATTCCTACAATGAGCGGTTCTTC.

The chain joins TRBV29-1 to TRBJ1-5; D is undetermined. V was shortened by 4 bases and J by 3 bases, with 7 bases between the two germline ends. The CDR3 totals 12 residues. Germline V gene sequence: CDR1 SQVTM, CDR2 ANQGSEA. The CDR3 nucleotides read TGCAGCGTTGCGGGCAACAATCAGCCCCAGCATTTT. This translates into CSVAGNNQPQHF.

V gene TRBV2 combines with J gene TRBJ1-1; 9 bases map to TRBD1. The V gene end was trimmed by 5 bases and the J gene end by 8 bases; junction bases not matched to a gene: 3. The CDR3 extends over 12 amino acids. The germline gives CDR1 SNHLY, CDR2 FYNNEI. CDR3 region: CASSWTGAEAFF. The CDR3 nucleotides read TGTGCCAGCAGTTGGACAGGGGCGGAAGCTTTCTTT.

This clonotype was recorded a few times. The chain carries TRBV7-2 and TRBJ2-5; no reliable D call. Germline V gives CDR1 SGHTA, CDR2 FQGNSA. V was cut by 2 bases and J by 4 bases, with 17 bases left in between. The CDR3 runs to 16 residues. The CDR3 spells CASSLNSLMLGETQYF. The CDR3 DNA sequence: TGTGCCAGCAGCTTAAATTCTTTGATGCTGGGAGAGACCCAGTACTTC. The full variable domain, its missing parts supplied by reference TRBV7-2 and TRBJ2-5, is GAGVSQSPSNKVTEKGKDVELRCDPISGHTALYWYRQSLGQGLEFLIYFQGNSAPDKSGLPSDRFSAERTGGSVSTLTIQRTQQEDSAVYLCASSLNSLMLGETQYFGPGTRLLVL.

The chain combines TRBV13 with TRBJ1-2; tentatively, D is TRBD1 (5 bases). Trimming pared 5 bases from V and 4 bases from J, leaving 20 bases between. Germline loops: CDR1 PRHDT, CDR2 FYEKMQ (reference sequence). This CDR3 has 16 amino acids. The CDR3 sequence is CASSVGRAGAGYGYTF. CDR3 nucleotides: TGTGCCAGCAGCGTGGGCCGTGCCGGGGCTGGCTATGGCTACACCTTC.

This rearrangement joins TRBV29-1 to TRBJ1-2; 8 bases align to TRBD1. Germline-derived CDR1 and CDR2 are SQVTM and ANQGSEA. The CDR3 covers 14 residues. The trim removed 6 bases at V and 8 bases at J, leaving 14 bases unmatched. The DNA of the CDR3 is TGCAGCGTCCTCAATTTCAGGGGGCGATCGGGCTACACCTTC. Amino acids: CSVLNFRGRSGYTF.

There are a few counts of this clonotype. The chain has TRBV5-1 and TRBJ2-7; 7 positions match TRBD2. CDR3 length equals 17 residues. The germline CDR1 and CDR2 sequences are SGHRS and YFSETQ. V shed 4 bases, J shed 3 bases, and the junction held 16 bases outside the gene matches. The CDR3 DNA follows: TGCGCCAGCAGCAGACCCCTACGGCAGGGCGGGGGCTACGAGCAGTACTTC. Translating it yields CASSRPLRQGGGYEQYF.

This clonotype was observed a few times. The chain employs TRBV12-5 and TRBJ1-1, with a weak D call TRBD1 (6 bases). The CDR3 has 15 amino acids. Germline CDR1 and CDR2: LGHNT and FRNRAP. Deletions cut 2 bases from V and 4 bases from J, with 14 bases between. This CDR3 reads CASGLTNRGGTEAFF. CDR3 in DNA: TGTGCTAGTGGTTTGACTAACAGAGGGGGCACTGAAGCTTTCTTT.

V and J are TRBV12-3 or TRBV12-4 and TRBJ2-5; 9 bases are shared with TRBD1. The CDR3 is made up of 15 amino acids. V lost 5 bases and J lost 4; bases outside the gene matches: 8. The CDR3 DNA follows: TGTGCCAGCAGTCCCCAACAGGGGGCCCCAGAGACCCAGTACTTC. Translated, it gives CASSPQQGAPETQYF.

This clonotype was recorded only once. The CDR3 nucleotides read TGTGCCAGCAGCCGGAGCGGGGGGGTATATCACGAGCAGTACTTC. Translated, it gives CASSRSGGVYHEQYF. The rearrangement links TRBV7-9 to TRBJ2-7; 10 bases match TRBD2. Germline values: CDR1 SEHNR, CDR2 FQNEAQ (reference sequence). Unmatched junction bases numbered 9, after V lost 5 bases and J lost 5 bases. This CDR3 contains 15 residues.

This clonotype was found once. The CDR3 spells CASSLGVSPTGELFF. CDR3 in DNA: TGTGCCAGCAGCTTGGGCGTCTCCCCCACCGGGGAGCTGTTTTTT. The chain recombines TRBV5-6 with TRBJ2-2; D unresolved. Germline V lookup: CDR1 SGHDT, CDR2 YYEEEE. The CDR3 consists of 15 residues. Trimming took off 0 bases at V and 4 bases at J, with 10 bases between the two ends.

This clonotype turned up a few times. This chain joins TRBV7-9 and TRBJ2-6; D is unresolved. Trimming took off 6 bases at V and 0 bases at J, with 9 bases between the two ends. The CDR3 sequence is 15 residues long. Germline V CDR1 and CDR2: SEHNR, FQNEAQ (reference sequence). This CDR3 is CASRRTDSGANVLTF. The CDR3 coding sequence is TGTGCCAGCAGGCGAACAGACTCTGGGGCCAACGTCCTGACTTTC.

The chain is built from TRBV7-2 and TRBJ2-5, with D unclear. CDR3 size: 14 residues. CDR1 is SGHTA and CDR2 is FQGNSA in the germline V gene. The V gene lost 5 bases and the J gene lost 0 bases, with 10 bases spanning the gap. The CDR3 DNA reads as TGTGCCAGCAGCGTGGGGAAGTACCAAGAGACCCAGTACTTC. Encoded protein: CASSVGKYQETQYF.

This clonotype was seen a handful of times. The CDR3 nucleotides are TGTGCTAGTGGTTTGGTAAACGGAGACACAGATACGCAGTATTTT. Its protein is CASGLVNGDTDTQYF. V and J are TRBV12-5 and TRBJ2-3; D not certain. Deletions cut 0 bases from V and 2 bases from J, with 9 bases between. The length of the CDR3 is 15 residues. Germline-derived CDR1 and CDR2 are LGHNT and FRNRAP.

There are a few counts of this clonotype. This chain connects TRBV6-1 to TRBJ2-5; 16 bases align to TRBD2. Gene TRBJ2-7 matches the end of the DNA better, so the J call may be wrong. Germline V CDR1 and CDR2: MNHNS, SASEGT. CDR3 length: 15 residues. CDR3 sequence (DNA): TGTGCCGGCACCGGGACTAGCGGGGGGGCCTACGAGCAGTACTTC. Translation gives CAGTGTSGGAYEQYF.

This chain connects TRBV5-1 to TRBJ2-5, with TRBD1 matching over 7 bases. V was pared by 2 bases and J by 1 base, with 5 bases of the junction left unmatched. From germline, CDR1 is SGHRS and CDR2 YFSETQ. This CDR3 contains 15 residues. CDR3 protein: CASSFWGQLQETQYF. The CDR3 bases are TGCGCCAGCAGCTTTTGGGGACAGCTCCAAGAGACCCAGTACTTC.

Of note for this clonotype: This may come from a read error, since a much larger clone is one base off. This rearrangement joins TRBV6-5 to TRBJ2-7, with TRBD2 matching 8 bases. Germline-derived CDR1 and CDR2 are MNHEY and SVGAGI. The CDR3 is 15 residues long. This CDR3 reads CASSSGLASRETQHF. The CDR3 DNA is TGTGCCAGCAGTTCTGGACTAGCTTCTCGGGAGACCCAGCACTTC.

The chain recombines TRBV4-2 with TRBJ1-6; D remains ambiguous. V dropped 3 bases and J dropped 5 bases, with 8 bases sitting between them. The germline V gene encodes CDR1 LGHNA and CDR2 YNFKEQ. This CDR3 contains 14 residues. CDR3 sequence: CASSQTPDNSPLHF. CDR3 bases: TGTGCCAGCAGCCAGACCCCTGATAATTCACCCCTCCACTTT.

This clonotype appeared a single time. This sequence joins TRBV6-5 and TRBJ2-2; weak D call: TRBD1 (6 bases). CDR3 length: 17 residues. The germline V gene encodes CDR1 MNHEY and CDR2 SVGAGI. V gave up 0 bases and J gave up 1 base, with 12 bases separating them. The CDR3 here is CASSYSPGALNTGELFF. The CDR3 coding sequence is TGTGCCAGCAGTTACTCGCCAGGGGCCCTGAACACCGGGGAGCTGTTTTTT.